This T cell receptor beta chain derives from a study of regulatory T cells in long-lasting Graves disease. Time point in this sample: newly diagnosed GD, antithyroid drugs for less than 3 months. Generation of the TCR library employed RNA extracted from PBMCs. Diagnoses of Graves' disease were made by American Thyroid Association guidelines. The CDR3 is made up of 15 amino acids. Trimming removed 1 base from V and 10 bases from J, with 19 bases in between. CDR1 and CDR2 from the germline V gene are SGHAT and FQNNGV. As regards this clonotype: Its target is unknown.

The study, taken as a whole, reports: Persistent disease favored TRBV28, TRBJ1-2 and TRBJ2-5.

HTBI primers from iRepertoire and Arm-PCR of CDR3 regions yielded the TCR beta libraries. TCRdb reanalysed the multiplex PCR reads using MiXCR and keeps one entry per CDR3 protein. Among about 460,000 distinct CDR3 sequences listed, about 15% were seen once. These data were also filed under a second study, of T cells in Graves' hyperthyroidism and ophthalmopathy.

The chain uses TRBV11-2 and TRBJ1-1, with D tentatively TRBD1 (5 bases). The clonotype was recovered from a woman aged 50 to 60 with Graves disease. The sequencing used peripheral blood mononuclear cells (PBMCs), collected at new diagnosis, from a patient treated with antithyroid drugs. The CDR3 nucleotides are TGTGCCAGCAGCTTAGTTCTTACAGGAGGGAGTGGAGCTTTCTTT. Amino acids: CASSLVLTGGSGAFF.